A single sample gave rise to the 20 T cell receptor beta chains below, sequenced in a study of blood T cell repertoires in COVID-19. The repertoire was sequenced with immunoSEQ multiplex PCR; TCRdb's copy has only in-frame clones and lacks some. This repertoire shows more than 300,000 clones, roughly 90% found once; its top ten account for roughly 3.9%. Sample: PBMCs or T cells enriched from blood (not recorded which). The receptors were gathered from a woman under 40 who had been exposed to COVID-19.

This clone appeared once. The rearrangement uses TRBV5-4 and TRBJ2-4; tentative D call: TRBD1 (6 bases). CDR1 and CDR2 from the germline V gene are SGHNT and YYREEE (reference sequence). This CDR3 is 16 amino acids long. V was trimmed by 0 bases and J by 0 bases, leaving 10 bases between them. The DNA of the CDR3 is TGTGCCAGCAGCTTGGCAGGGGCCCAAGCCAAAAACATTCAGTACTTC. It specifies CASSLAGAQAKNIQYF.

The chain has TRBV5-1 and TRBJ2-3, with 7 positions matching TRBD2. The CDR3 covers 18 residues. Germline-derived CDR1 and CDR2 are SGHRS and YFSETQ. J gave up 0 bases and V 4 bases, and 14 bases lay outside the gene matches. The CDR3: CASSTGTTTEHSTDTQYF. For the CDR3, the DNA is TGCGCCAGCAGCACCGGGACTACAACTGAGCATAGCACAGATACGCAGTATTTT.

The chain combines TRBV6-5 with TRBJ1-2; perhaps TRBD1 as D (5 bases). The CDR3 length is 15 residues. V gave up 4 bases and J gave up 2 bases, with 14 bases separating them. The germline V gene encodes CDR1 MNHEY and CDR2 SVGAGI. CDR3 in amino acids: CASSSAFGGNYGYTF. As DNA, the CDR3 is TGTGCCAGCAGTTCGGCCTTCGGGGGGAACTATGGCTACACCTTC.

This chain joins TRBV14 and TRBJ1-3, with a tentative D call TRBD1 (5 bases). V was cut by 0 bases and J by 5 bases, with 14 bases left in between. In germline, CDR1 is SGHDN, CDR2 FVKESK. This CDR3 has 16 amino acids. The CDR3 loop is CASSQEQGAERNTIYF. The CDR3 DNA follows: TGTGCCAGCAGCCAAGAACAAGGGGCGGAGCGAAACACCATATATTTT.

V gene TRBV4-3 combines with J gene TRBJ2-1, with TRBD2 matching 8 bases. CDR1 and CDR2 from the germline V gene are LGHNA and YSLEER. The CDR3 consists of 17 residues. Trimming at V came to 1 base and at J to 4 bases, leaving 9 bases not matched to a gene. CDR3 DNA: TGCGCCAGCAGCCAAGGGGCCTCGGGGGGGGTTTACAATGAGCAGTTCTTC. Translating it yields CASSQGASGGVYNEQFF.

The chain combines TRBV27 with TRBJ1-5; D uncertain. Germline V CDR1 and CDR2: MNHEY, SMNVEV (reference sequence). The V gene lost 3 bases and the J gene lost 7 bases, with 10 bases spanning the gap. CDR3 length: 13 residues. CDR3 nucleotides: TGTGCCAGCAGTTTCGACCGGGAACAGCCCCAGCATTTT. Its protein is CASSFDREQPQHF.

V gene TRBV5-4 combines with J gene TRBJ1-2, with no clear D. This CDR3 has 14 amino acids. The V end was cut by 4 bases, the J end by 0 bases, with 10 bases between. Germline V lookup: CDR1 SGHNT, CDR2 YYREEE (reference sequence). The CDR3 DNA sequence: TGTGCCAGCAGCGCAAGTCAGTCTAACTATGGCTACACCTTC. Its translation: CASSASQSNYGYTF.

The CDR3 DNA reads as TGTGCCAGCAGCGTAGATGACTACAGTCCCCTCCACTTT. Protein sequence: CASSVDDYSPLHF. The chain couples TRBV9 to TRBJ1-6; no clear D. Between the trimmed V and J ends, which lost 0 bases and 13 bases, there was a span of 11 bases. The CDR3 sequence is 13 residues long. Germline-derived CDR1 and CDR2 are SGDLS and YYNGEE.

V usage is TRBV5-1 and J usage is TRBJ1-1; 9 bases line up with TRBD1. With V trimmed by 2 bases and J by 7 bases, 3 bases remained unmatched. The CDR3 covers 13 residues. The germline V gene encodes CDR1 SGHRS and CDR2 YFSETQ. CDR3 nucleotides: TGCGCCAGCAGCTTTGGACAGGGGATTGAAGCTTTCTTT. Protein product: CASSFGQGIEAFF.

The CDR3 DNA is TGTGCCAGCAGTACTCCACAGGGGGGCCGTTCCGAGCAGTACTTC. Translated, it gives CASSTPQGGRSEQYF. V gene TRBV6-2 or TRBV6-3 combines with J gene TRBJ2-7, with TRBD1 matching over 8 bases. The CDR3 is 15 amino acids. Germline assignment: CDR1 MNHEY and CDR2 SVGEGT. Trimming cost V 5 bases and J 6 bases; bases outside gene matches: 12.

The V and J genes are TRBV3-1 (or the pseudogene TRBV3-2) and TRBJ2-1, with D tentatively TRBD1 (6 bases). The germline CDR1 and CDR2 sequences are LGHDT and YNNKEL (reference sequence). The ends were cut back, 4 bases at V and 3 bases at J, with 16 bases in the middle. CDR3 length equals 16 residues. The CDR3 loop is CASSLTQGRSYNEQFF. CDR3 DNA sequence: TGTGCCAGCAGCCTAACACAGGGAAGGAGCTACAATGAGCAGTTCTTC.

The genes are TRBV19 and TRBJ1-4, with 8 bases identical to TRBD1. J lost 7 bases, V lost 7 bases, and 5 bases had no gene match. From germline, CDR1 is LNHDA and CDR2 SQIVND (reference sequence). The CDR3 length is 13 residues. CDR3 residues: CASTQGASEKLFF. The CDR3 DNA follows: TGTGCCAGTACCCAGGGGGCGTCTGAAAAACTGTTTTTT.

The chain couples TRBV29-1 to TRBJ1-2; TRBD1 is a possible D gene (6 bases). Germline values: CDR1 SQVTM, CDR2 ANQGSEA. This CDR3 is built from 14 residues. Trimming cost V 3 bases and J 0 bases, with 11 bases left between them. The CDR3 DNA reads TGCAGCGTTGACTGGGCAGGGGCTAACTATGGCTACACCTTC. Its protein product is CSVDWAGANYGYTF. The variable domain in full, with the rest retrieved from reference TRBV29-1 and TRBJ1-2, is SAVISQKPSRDICQRGTSLTIQCQVDSQVTMMFWYRQQPGQSLTLIATANQGSEATYESGFVIDKFPISRPNLTFSTLTVSNMSPEDSSIYLCSVDWAGANYGYTFGSGTRLTVV.

The chain joins TRBV5-1 to TRBJ1-1; D is possibly TRBD1 (5 bases). The V and J ends lost 1 base and 4 bases respectively, with 14 bases between them. This CDR3 spans 15 amino acids. The V gene's germline CDR1 is SGHRS and CDR2 YFSETQ. DNA of the CDR3: TGCGCCAGCAGCTTGAGCGGGGTGAGGGGCACTGAAGCTTTCTTT. This translates into CASSLSGVRGTEAFF.

This chain links TRBV19 with TRBJ1-6; D perhaps matches TRBD1 (5 bases). The V gene lost 11 bases and the J gene lost 4 bases, with 15 bases spanning the gap. Germline V CDR1 and CDR2: LNHDA, SQIVND (reference sequence). This CDR3 is 14 amino acids long. In DNA form, the CDR3 reads TGTGCCTCGACAAAGGGACTTTATAATTCACCCCTCCACTTT. It encodes CASTKGLYNSPLHF.

This clone occurred once. The chain couples TRBV6-5 to TRBJ2-7, with D maybe TRBD1 (6 bases). The V end lost 5 bases, the J end lost 4 bases, and 12 bases lay between the germline ends. The CDR3 sequence is 13 residues long. CDR1 and CDR2 from the germline V gene are MNHEY and SVGAGI. The CDR3 region is CASSQDSPYEQYF. DNA of the CDR3: TGTGCCAGCAGTCAGGACAGTCCTTACGAGCAGTACTTC.

The V and J genes are TRBV11-2 and TRBJ2-7, with D perhaps TRBD1 (5 bases). V lost 5 bases and J lost 3, with 17 bases in between. The CDR3 has 15 residues. Germline V gene sequence: CDR1 SGHAT, CDR2 FQNNGV. The CDR3 loop reads CASSVDQGSFYEQYF. The CDR3 region has the DNA TGTGCCAGCAGCGTGGACCAGGGAAGCTTCTACGAGCAGTACTTC. Full variable domain (missing parts from reference TRBV11-2 and TRBJ2-7): EAGVAQSPRYKIIEKRQSVAFWCNPISGHATLYWYQQILGQGPKLLIQFQNNGVVDDSQLPKDRFSAERLKGVDSTLKIQPAKLEDSAVYLCASSVDQGSFYEQYFGPGTRLTVT.

The genes are TRBV6-5 and TRBJ2-2; 8 bases are a match to TRBD1. CDR1 MNHEY and CDR2 SVGAGI come from the germline V gene. The trim removed 6 bases at V and 3 bases at J, leaving 6 bases unmatched. The CDR3 is made up of 15 amino acids. CDR3 region: CASRTSDRDTGELFF. CDR3 DNA: TGTGCCAGCAGAACCTCGGACAGGGACACCGGGGAGCTGTTTTTT.

The rearrangement joins TRBV4-1 to TRBJ1-3; 8 positions match TRBD1. The germline V gene encodes CDR1 MGHRA and CDR2 YSYEKL. The CDR3 spans 17 residues. V gave up 0 bases and J gave up 2 bases; unmatched junction bases: 6. The CDR3 DNA follows: TGCGCCAGCAGCCAAGAAGGGTTCAGGGGGCCTGGAAACACCATATATTTT. The encoded protein is CASSQEGFRGPGNTIYF.

The chain uses TRBV7-2 and TRBJ1-3, with D maybe TRBD1 (6 bases). Trimming pared 5 bases from V and 2 bases from J, leaving 16 bases between. The germline gives CDR1 SGHTA, CDR2 FQGNSA. The length of the CDR3 is 16 residues. CDR3 protein: CASSMTGLRTGNTIYF. The CDR3 DNA follows: TGTGCCAGCAGCATGACAGGCTTGAGGACTGGAAACACCATATATTTT. The entire variable domain, with the rest obtained from reference TRBV7-2 and TRBJ1-3, is as follows: GAGVSQSPSNKVTEKGKDVELRCDPISGHTALYWYRQSLGQGLEFLIYFQGNSAPDKSGLPSDRFSAERTGGSVSTLTIQRTQQEDSAVYLCASSMTGLRTGNTIYFGEGSWLTVV.